Listed below are T cell receptor beta chains from one sample, sequenced in a study of a mutant IDH1 vaccine in newly diagnosed glioma. Libraries were prepared by immunoSEQ multiplex PCR; TCRdb keeps only in-frame clonotypes and omits some of them. Counted here are 20,000 to 30,000 clones, 70% to 85% occurring once; the ten biggest clones make up 8% to 8.5%. What these receptors recognize is not known. This specimen was PBMCs, taken from a glioma patient whose treatment included an IDH1 peptide vaccine. These receptor sequences come from a man in his forties with glioma. Both conserved end residues are part of each CDR3. The order of the fields is clone size, V gene, D gene, J gene, CDR3 protein, CDR3 DNA. The D gene is left open where the match is weak. Not all rows give a size; the values are once, few, many and, for expanded clones, a class.

>.|TRBV9|.|TRBJ2-1
CASSPRDRLAYYNEQFF
TGTGCCAGCAGCCCTAGAGATAGGCTAGCGTACTACAATGAGCAGTTCTTC
>.|TRBV7-9|.|TRBJ1-5
CASSLGGPFYQPQHF
TGTGCCAGCAGCTTAGGGGGGCCCTTTTATCAGCCCCAGCATTTT
>few|TRBV15|.|TRBJ1-2
CATSSLAGGGYTF
TGTGCCACCAGCTCCCTTGCGGGGGGTGGCTACACCTTC
>.|TRBV5-1|TRBD1|TRBJ2-2
CASSGTAELFF
TGCGCCAGCAGCGGGACAGCCGAGCTGTTTTTT
>few|TRBV29-1|.|TRBJ2-3
CSVKRVNTDTQYF
TGCAGCGTTAAGCGGGTAAACACAGATACGCAGTATTTT
>.|TRBV7-6|TRBD1|TRBJ2-2
CASSPSRGQGTGELFF
TGTGCCAGCAGCCCTAGCAGGGGGCAAGGCACCGGGGAGCTGTTTTTT
>.|TRBV18|.|TRBJ1-6
CASSLPGRANSPLHF
TGTGCCAGCTCTCTCCCCGGGAGAGCTAATTCACCCCTCCACTTT
>few|TRBV9|.|TRBJ1-5
CASSVDSGSNQPQHF
TGTGCCAGCAGCGTCGATTCGGGTAGCAATCAGCCCCAGCATTTT
>.|TRBV4-1|.|TRBJ2-3
CASRHTGTDTQYF
TGCGCCAGCAGGCATACTGGCACAGATACGCAGTATTTT
>.|TRBV4-2|.|TRBJ1-1
CASSGSGSGEAFF
TGTGCCAGCAGCGGCTCCGGGTCGGGAGAAGCTTTCTTT
>few|TRBV19|TRBD1|TRBJ1-2
CATAKPGQGNYGYTF
TGTGCCACCGCGAAACCGGGACAGGGAAACTATGGCTACACCTTC
>once|TRBV10-3|.|TRBJ2-1
CAISDIVGPGGNEQFF
TGTGCCATCAGTGATATAGTTGGCCCTGGGGGGAATGAGCAGTTCTTC
>.|TRBV10-1|TRBD1|TRBJ2-1
CASSESDRARGQFF
TGCGCCAGCAGTGAGTCGGACAGGGCACGGGGGCAGTTCTTC
>.|TRBV10-3|.|TRBJ2-4
CAISDMGGVTTQYF
TGTGCCATCAGTGATATGGGGGGCGTAACAACTCAGTACTTC
>.|TRBV19|.|TRBJ2-2
CATSQQGNPGELFF
TGTGCCACTTCACAACAGGGAAATCCCGGGGAGCTGTTTTTT
>.|TRBV29-1|.|TRBJ1-1
CSASLNTEAFF
TGCAGCGCCAGCCTAAACACTGAAGCTTTCTTT
>.|TRBV10-2|TRBD2|TRBJ2-5
CASKRTSGDKETQYF
TGCGCCAGCAAAAGGACTAGCGGGGATAAAGAGACCCAGTACTTC
>.|TRBV7-2|.|TRBJ2-1
CASSLASERKNEQFF
TGTGCCAGCAGCTTAGCTTCAGAGAGAAAGAATGAGCAGTTCTTC
>.|TRBV20-1|TRBD1|TRBJ1-2
CSAPGQNGYTF
TGCAGTGCCCCGGGACAGAATGGCTACACCTTC
>.|TRBV6-6|.|TRBJ2-2
CASSAGSGELFF
TGTGCCAGCAGTGCAGGGTCCGGGGAGCTGTTTTTT
>.|TRBV9|TRBD2|TRBJ2-1
CASSPSRLAGEQFF
TGTGCCAGCAGCCCAAGCCGACTAGCGGGCGAGCAGTTCTTC
>.|TRBV27|.|TRBJ2-3
CASSFPTGSGTDTQYF
TGTGCCAGCAGTTTTCCGACAGGATCGGGCACAGATACGCAGTATTTT
>medium-sized|TRBV2|TRBD1|TRBJ1-2
CASTGQNNYGYTF
TGTGCCAGTACGGGACAGAATAACTATGGCTACACCTTC
>once|TRBV7-9|TRBD2|TRBJ2-2
CASRVSSGRSNTGELFF
TGTGCCAGCAGGGTTAGTAGCGGGAGATCGAACACCGGGGAGCTGTTTTTT
>.|TRBV28|TRBD2|TRBJ2-1
CASTTPLAGNNEQFF
TGTGCCAGCACTACCCCACTAGCGGGGAACAATGAGCAGTTCTTC
>.|TRBV15|.|TRBJ1-2
CATSRDREIETNYGYTF
TGTGCCACCAGCAGAGATCGCGAAATTGAGACTAACTATGGCTACACCTTC
>.|TRBV27|.|TRBJ2-1
CASSLTAETLGQFF
TGTGCCAGCAGTTTAACGGCGGAGACCCTGGGGCAGTTCTTC
>.|TRBV10-2|TRBD1|TRBJ2-2
CASRTGAGELFF
TGCGCCAGCAGGACAGGGGCCGGGGAGCTGTTTTTT
>.|TRBV7-9|.|TRBJ2-3
CASSSTPGTPGRTDTQYF
TGTGCCAGCAGCTCCACTCCCGGGACGCCGGGGCGCACAGATACGCAGTATTTT
>.|TRBV7-8|TRBD2|TRBJ2-1
CASSLSLRAAIPGAGGVNEQFF
TGTGCCAGCAGCTTGTCCCTCCGGGCGGCCATACCCGGAGCGGGAGGAGTAAATGAGCAGTTCTTC
>.|TRBV19|.|TRBJ2-5
CASSVAGGTETQYF
TGTGCCAGTAGTGTGGCGGGCGGTACGGAGACCCAGTACTTC
>.|TRBV19|.|TRBJ1-1
CASTQGVLNTEAFF
TGTGCCAGTACCCAGGGAGTTCTGAACACTGAAGCTTTCTTT